Given below is one TCR beta chain in context. This record comes from a study of blood T cell repertoires in COVID-19. Study-level background: Some COVID-19 samples were acute and others convalescent; all came from the United States, Italy and Spain.

This CDR3 is built from 14 residues. From germline, CDR1 is MNHEY and CDR2 SVGAGI. Trimming took 5 bases from V and 2 from J; bases not matched to a gene: 4. Using immunoSEQ multiplex PCR, the repertoire was profiled, and TCRdb retains in-frame clones only, with some absent. The data contain 75,000 to 90,000 clones, more than 80% of them singletons. This chain uses TRBV6-5 with TRBJ1-2, with 8 bases aligning to TRBD1. This clonotype was obtained from a woman between 65 and 79 years old with acute or convalescent COVID-19. Sequenced material: peripheral blood. In nucleotides, the CDR3 is TGTGCCAGCAGTCCAGACAGGGGCAACTATGGCTACACCTTC. Amino acid sequence: CASSPDRGNYGYTF.